This T cell receptor (beta chain) is drawn from a study of T cell changes during pregnancy in multiple sclerosis. Profiled with immunoSEQ multiplex PCR; TCRdb holds only in-frame clones, not every one. The table has fewer than 40,000 clones, over 90% seen once; the top ten hold roughly 0.38%. This CDR3 comprises 15 residues. Germline CDR1 GTSNPN, CDR2 SVGIG (reference sequence). The junction had 8 bases not matched to a gene; V was cut back by 7 bases and J by 1 base. This clone was seen a single time. The V and J genes are TRBV30 and TRBJ2-1; TRBD2 agrees at 9 bases. The receptor was derived from a female donor in good health, enrolled as a control in a pregnancy study. The sample in question was CD4+ T cells from peripheral blood mononuclear cells, obtained after pregnancy. For the CDR3, the DNA is TGTGCCTCTAGCGGGGACTCCTCATCCTACAATGAGCAGTTCTTC. This codes for CASSGDSSSYNEQFF.